The 6 T cell receptor beta chains below were found in one sample sequenced in a study of blood T cell repertoires in COVID-19. Data came from immunoSEQ multiplex PCR; TCRdb stores just in-frame clones and leaves some out. The sample has a few hundred thousand clones, nearly 90% seen once. The sequenced material came from PBMCs or T cells enriched from blood (not recorded which). These receptors originate from a man aged 25-40 years who had been exposed to COVID-19.

The chain uses TRBV14 and TRBJ2-3, with 7 bases fitting TRBD1. Per germline, CDR1 SGHDN and CDR2 FVKESK. J gave up 4 bases and V 4 bases, and 5 bases lay outside the gene matches. CDR3 length: 14 amino acids. CDR3 bases: TGTGCCAGCAGCCGACCCGACAGGGCAGATACGCAGTATTTT. It yields the protein CASSRPDRADTQYF.

The chain carries TRBV15 and TRBJ1-5; D remains unclear. The germline V gene has CDR1 LNHNV and CDR2 YYDKDF (reference sequence). Trimming took off 0 bases at V and 0 bases at J, with 21 bases between the two ends. This CDR3 comprises 20 residues. Here the CDR3 reads CATSRDWAGLREYSNQPQHF. CDR3 DNA: TGTGCCACCAGCAGAGATTGGGCCGGTCTAAGAGAGTATAGCAATCAGCCCCAGCATTTT.

The chain has TRBV6-2 or TRBV6-3 and TRBJ1-1; 9 positions agree with TRBD1. The germline V gene has CDR1 MNHEY and CDR2 SVGEGT. Trimming at V came to 3 bases and at J to 7 bases, leaving 9 bases not matched to a gene. The CDR3 consists of 15 residues. The CDR3 protein is CASSYSEQGASEAFF. In DNA form, the CDR3 reads TGTGCCAGCAGTTATTCGGAACAGGGGGCAAGTGAAGCTTTCTTT.

J is TRBJ1-5 and V is TRBV15; no firm D call. The V and J ends lost 0 bases and 4 bases respectively, with 4 bases between them. The germline V gene encodes CDR1 LNHNV and CDR2 YYDKDF (reference sequence). CDR3 length: 13 amino acids. CDR3 bases: TGTGCCACCAGCAGAGATCTGAATCAGCCCCAGCATTTT. Residues: CATSRDLNQPQHF.

Here the CDR3 reads CASSDRSAGNTIYF. The CDR3 bases are TGTGCCAGCAGCGACAGGTCCGCTGGAAACACCATATATTTT. The V gene is TRBV3-1 (or the pseudogene TRBV3-2), the J gene TRBJ1-3; possibly TRBD1 for D (6 bases). V lost 5 bases and J 2 bases, leaving 10 bases between the germline ends. This CDR3 contains 14 residues. The germline V gene has CDR1 LGHDT and CDR2 YNNKEL (reference sequence).

The chain links TRBV11-1 to TRBJ2-3; D possibly corresponds to TRBD1 (6 bases). Germline V gene data show CDR1 as SGHAT and CDR2 as FQDESV (reference sequence). This CDR3 region has 16 residues. V was shortened by 1 base and J by 0 bases, with 11 bases between the two germline ends. This CDR3 reads CASSLEDRFSTDTQYF. The DNA for the CDR3 is TGTGCCAGCAGCTTAGAGGACAGATTCAGCACAGATACGCAGTATTTT.